The T cell receptor (beta chain) under discussion was sequenced for a study of early T cells in non-severe SARS-CoV-2 infection. Study information: With bulk RNA from unsorted whole blood as input, sequencing yielded unpaired chains. Broader study findings: VDJdb matching skewed toward anti-spike CD8 responses, missing private and CD4 specificities.

Germline values: CDR1 MNHEY, CDR2 SVGAGI. V lost 5 bases to trimming and J lost 5 bases; unmatched junction nucleotides: 8. The CDR3 is 15 residues long. A word on this clonotype: Its antigen is currently unknown.

Individual cDNA molecules each received unique molecular identifiers attached to them. Via MiXCR, TCRdb re-called the 5' RACE reads, giving one row per CDR3 protein. The data show tens of thousands of distinct CDR3 sequences, with 8.5% to 10% seen just once and 5.9% held by the top ten. Input material: whole blood. The rearrangement joins TRBV6-5 to TRBJ2-2, with 7 bases identical to TRBD2. The TCR was taken from an adult who was a healthcare worker with PCR-confirmed SARS-CoV-2 infection or an uninfected control (not recorded which). The CDR3 DNA reads TGTGCCAGCAGTCAGCGGGACGGCAAGACCGGGGAGCTGTTTTTT. Protein sequence: CASSQRDGKTGELFF.